Listed below are T cell receptor beta chains from one sample, sequenced in a study of OX40 agonist ivuxolimab in advanced cancers. Generated by immunoSEQ multiplex PCR, the TCRdb table keeps only in-frame clones and is missing some. The sample lists 60,000 or so clones; about 92% were seen once. The sample was CD4+ or CD8+ T cells sorted from blood, taken in a trial of the OX40 agonist ivuxolimab. The source is an adult with an advanced solid tumor such as melanoma, head and neck, liver or kidney cancer. Both conserved end residues are part of each CDR3. The D gene is left open where the match is weak. Clone size appears in some rows only: once, few, many, or a class for an expanded clone.

NA TRBJ2-5 NA TRBV5-1 TGCGCCAGCAGCTTGGACCTTCAAGAGACCCAGTACTTC CASSLDLQETQYF
TRBD1 TRBJ1-2 NA TRBV19 TGTGCCAGTAGTTCCAGGGGGCCCTATGGCTACACCTTC CASSSRGPYGYTF
NA TRBJ2-1 once TRBV19 TGTGCCAGCAGGGGTGAGTTCGGGAATGAGCAGTTCTTC CASRGEFGNEQFF
TRBD2 TRBJ2-7 NA TRBV7-6 TGTGCCAGCAGCGTCGGGACTAGCTACGAGCAGTACTTC CASSVGTSYEQYF
NA TRBJ1-2 NA TRBV16 TGTGCCAGCAGCCAATCAGCCCAGGGCTACACCTTC CASSQSAQGYTF
NA TRBJ2-7 few TRBV7-6 TGTGCCAGCAGCTTGGACCAGGTTCGCGAGCAGTACTTC CASSLDQVREQYF
NA TRBJ2-1 NA TRBV4-2 TGTGCCAGCAGCCAAGAGAAGGCTAGTGATGAGCAGTTCTTC CASSQEKASDEQFF
NA TRBJ1-2 NA TRBV9 TGTGCCAGCAGCCCACCTGGAACCTATGGCTACACCTTC CASSPPGTYGYTF
TRBD2 TRBJ2-1 NA TRBV10-3 TGTGCCACCCATGAGGCGGGGGGTTCCTACAATGAGCAGTTCTTC CATHEAGGSYNEQFF
NA TRBJ2-7 NA TRBV19 TGTGCCAGTAGTATAAGTGGGCAGGGGCCCTCCTACGAGCAGTACTTC CASSISGQGPSYEQYF
TRBD2 TRBJ2-2 NA TRBV7-2 TGTGCCAGCAGCGTGCGGGGGAGGGACACCGGGGAGCTGTTTTTT CASSVRGRDTGELFF
NA TRBJ2-2 NA TRBV6-5 TGTGCCAGCAGTAGAGACGGCACCGGGGAGCTGTTTTTT CASSRDGTGELFF
NA TRBJ2-1 NA TRBV6-6 TGTGCCAGCAGTTACTCCTGGGAGTACAATGAGCAGTTCTTC CASSYSWEYNEQFF
TRBD2 TRBJ2-3 NA TRBV29-1 TGCAGCGTTGAAGTAGCGGGAGCCCCAGATACGCAGTATTTT CSVEVAGAPDTQYF
NA TRBJ2-5 NA TRBV4-1 TGCGCCAGCAGCCAAGGAGGTAGGGAAGAGACCCAGTACTTC CASSQGGREETQYF
NA TRBJ2-7 NA TRBV5-4 TGTGCCAGCAGCTTGACGAGGAGCTCCTACGAGCAGTACTTC CASSLTRSSYEQYF
NA TRBJ1-1 NA TRBV4-1 TGCGCCAGCAGCCAAGGCGTAGAGTTCCCGAACACTGAAGCTTTCTTT CASSQGVEFPNTEAFF
TRBD2 TRBJ2-1 NA TRBV6-6 TGTGCCAGCAGTTGGGAGACTAGCGGCTACAATGAGCAGTTCTTC CASSWETSGYNEQFF
NA TRBJ2-3 NA TRBV2 TGTGCCAGCACGGGCCCGTCGGATACGCAGTATTTT CASTGPSDTQYF
NA TRBJ2-7 NA TRBV2 TGTGCCAGCACGTGGCGGACCTACGAGCAGTACTTC CASTWRTYEQYF
NA TRBJ2-5 NA TRBV27 TGTGCCAGCAGTCGTAGGGTTGGTCAAGAGACCCAGTACTTC CASSRRVGQETQYF
NA TRBJ2-1 NA TRBV29-1 TGCAGCGCCGACGTTTTTCGCGGCAGCGGGTACAATGAGCAGTTCTTC CSADVFRGSGYNEQFF
NA TRBJ1-4 NA TRBV7-9 TGTGCCAGCAGCTTGATTCGCCGGGATGGGAAGGAAAAACTGTTTTTT CASSLIRRDGKEKLFF
NA TRBJ1-3 NA TRBV5-1 TGCGCCAGCAGCTTAACGGGACTGGGGGGAAACACCATATATTTT CASSLTGLGGNTIYF
NA TRBJ2-1 NA TRBV4-1 TGCGCCAGCAGCCAAGCCACCGGGACGGGCTCCTACAATGAGCAGTTCTTC CASSQATGTGSYNEQFF
NA TRBJ1-1 NA TRBV7-6 TGTGCCAGCAGCTTAATGGAGGGTGGAGGCACTGAAGCTTTCTTT CASSLMEGGGTEAFF
TRBD1 TRBJ1-2 once TRBV27 TGTGCCAGCAGTTGGGACAGGGGGAACGGCTACACCTTC CASSWDRGNGYTF
NA TRBJ2-5 NA TRBV5-4 TGTGCCAGCAGCCCCACGGGGGTGGGGAAGACCCAGTACTTC CASSPTGVGKTQYF
NA TRBJ1-1 NA TRBV5-4 TGTGCCAGCAGCTTGTTCAGGGAGGCGAGCACTGAAGCTTTCTTT CASSLFREASTEAFF
NA TRBJ2-7 NA TRBV27 TGTGCCAGCACCCCCCTGGGGACGGGGTCCTACGAGCAGTACTTC CASTPLGTGSYEQYF
TRBD1 TRBJ2-1 NA TRBV10-3 TGTGCCATCAACCCGACAGGGGGCGCCGGGGATGAGCAGTTCTTC CAINPTGGAGDEQFF
NA TRBJ2-5 NA TRBV19 TGTGCCAGTAGTACTCGCGGCAGCGAAAAACAAGAGACCCAGTACTTC CASSTRGSEKQETQYF
NA TRBJ2-1 medium-sized TRBV2 TGTGCCAGCAGTGATTCGGACTGGAACTCCTACAATGAGCAGTTCTTC CASSDSDWNSYNEQFF
TRBD1 TRBJ2-5 NA TRBV7-9 TGTGCCAGCAGCGCGACGACAGGGGGGGAGACCCAGTACTTC CASSATTGGETQYF
NA TRBJ2-5 NA TRBV9 TGTGCCAGCTCAACGGAGCCCGCTAACCAAGAGACCCAGTACTTC CASSTEPANQETQYF
TRBD2 TRBJ2-5 NA TRBV4-1 TGCGCCAGCAGCCAAACAAATCGGGCTAGCGGAAAAGAGACCCAGTACTTC CASSQTNRASGKETQYF
NA TRBJ2-3 NA TRBV7-2 TGTGCCAGCAGCTTAGCGGGCGGGACGGGAGATACGCAGTATTTT CASSLAGGTGDTQYF
NA TRBJ1-3 NA TRBV18 TGTGCCAGCTCACCGGACAGAAACACCATATATTTT CASSPDRNTIYF
TRBD2 TRBJ2-1 few TRBV7-2 TGTGCCAGCAGCTTCGGGACTAGCTACAATGAGCAGTTCTTC CASSFGTSYNEQFF
NA TRBJ2-7 NA TRBV6-6 TGTGCCAGCGCGATAGCGGTTTCCTACGAGCAGTACTTC CASAIAVSYEQYF
TRBD2 TRBJ2-3 NA TRBV6-4 TGTGCCAGCAGTGAAAATAGCGGGGTTACAGATACGCAGTATTTT CASSENSGVTDTQYF
NA TRBJ2-1 NA TRBV5-4 TGTGCCAGCAGCCCTAACGAGATAGGGGCCAATGAGCAGTTCTTC CASSPNEIGANEQFF
TRBD2 TRBJ2-3 NA TRBV7-6 TGTGCCAGCAGCATAAATAGCGGGACTAGCACAGATACGCAGTATTTT CASSINSGTSTDTQYF